This T cell receptor (beta chain) comes out of a study of cytomegalovirus exposure and HLA in healthy donors. On the study more broadly: Among the 398 genotyped donors, 65% to 85% were placed in the Caucasian-associated ancestry cluster.

This CDR3 region has 16 residues. Germline assignment: CDR1 SGDLS and CDR2 YYNGEE. The ends lost 0 bases at V and 2 bases at J; junction bases unmatched: 1. Vbeta (60) and Jbeta (13) primers were used in the PCR. Assay used: immunoSEQ multiplex PCR; TCRdb lists only in-frame clones, some missing. The sample includes about 130,000 clones, over 70% of them seen just once. This receptor was taken from a woman in her 50s in good health and CMV-seronegative. The chain links TRBV9 to TRBJ2-5, with 13 bases fitting TRBD2. Sequencing was carried out using PBMCs. The CDR3 sequence: CASSVGGLAGQETQYF. Here the CDR3 DNA reads TGTGCCAGCAGCGTAGGGGGACTAGCGGGGCAAGAGACCCAGTACTTC.